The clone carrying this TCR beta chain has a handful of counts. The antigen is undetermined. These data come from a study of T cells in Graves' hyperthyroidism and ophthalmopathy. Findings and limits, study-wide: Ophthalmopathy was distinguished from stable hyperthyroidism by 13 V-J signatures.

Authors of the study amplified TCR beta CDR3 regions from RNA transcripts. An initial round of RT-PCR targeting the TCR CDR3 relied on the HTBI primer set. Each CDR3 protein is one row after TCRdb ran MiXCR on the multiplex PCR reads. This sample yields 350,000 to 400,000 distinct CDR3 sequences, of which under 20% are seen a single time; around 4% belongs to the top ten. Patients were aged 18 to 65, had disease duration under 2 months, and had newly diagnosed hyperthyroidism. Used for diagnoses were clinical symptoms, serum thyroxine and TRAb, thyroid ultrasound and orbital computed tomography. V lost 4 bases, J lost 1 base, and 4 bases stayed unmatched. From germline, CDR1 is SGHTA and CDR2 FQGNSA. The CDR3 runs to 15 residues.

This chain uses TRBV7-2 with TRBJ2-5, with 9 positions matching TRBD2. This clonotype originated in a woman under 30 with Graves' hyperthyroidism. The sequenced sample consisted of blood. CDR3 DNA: TGTGCCAGCAGCTCTCCAGCGGGGGGCCAAGAGACCCAGTACTTC. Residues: CASSSPAGGQETQYF.